This passage covers 25 T cell receptor beta chains from one sample sequenced in a study of T cells in localized non-small cell lung cancer. Sequenced by immunoSEQ multiplex PCR; TCRdb stores in-frame clones only, minus some. Of roughly 30,000 clones listed, 88% are singletons. This sample comprised peripheral blood mononuclear cells, obtained before any cancer treatment. These receptors were obtained from a woman aged 35 to 75 with stage III lung adenocarcinoma.

The V gene is TRBV10-3, the J gene TRBJ1-1, with 11 nucleotides matching TRBD1. The CDR3 loop spans 14 amino acids. Germline V gives CDR1 ENHRY, CDR2 SYGVKD. The junction had 4 bases not matched to a gene; V was cut back by 6 bases and J by 4 bases. The CDR3 reads CAIRGDRGGTEAFF. As DNA, the CDR3 is TGTGCCATCAGAGGGGACAGGGGGGGCACTGAAGCTTTCTTT.

V usage is TRBV4-1 and J usage is TRBJ2-1; unclear D gene. The germline CDR1 and CDR2 sequences are MGHRA and YSYEKL. CDR3 length equals 13 residues. Trimming took 3 bases from V and 3 from J, leaving 6 bases between them. CDR3 region: CASSQNDYNEQFF. Written as DNA, the CDR3 is TGCGCCAGCAGCCAGAATGACTACAATGAGCAGTTCTTC.

The chain uses TRBV7-2 and TRBJ1-1, with D unresolved. With 5 bases removed from V and 0 bases from J, the gap between germline ends came to 10 bases. This CDR3 has 14 residues. Germline CDR1 reads SGHTA; CDR2 reads FQGNSA. In nucleotides, the CDR3 is TGTGCCAGCAGCAAATTGAACCTGAACACTGAAGCTTTCTTT. This translates into CASSKLNLNTEAFF.

The chain uses TRBV27 and TRBJ1-2, with 7 bases that match TRBD1. The V and J ends lost 10 bases and 2 bases, in that order; junction bases with no gene match: 10. This CDR3 region has 14 residues. Per the germline V gene, CDR1 is MNHEY and CDR2 is SMNVEV (reference sequence). As DNA, the CDR3 is TGTGCCAAAGGGGGCAGGGAGGGAAACTATGGCTACACCTTC. Its translation: CAKGGREGNYGYTF.

The rearrangement joins TRBV6-5 to TRBJ2-7; no clear D gene. V gave up 1 base and J gave up 9 bases, with 7 bases separating them. This CDR3 contains 11 residues. The germline V gene encodes CDR1 MNHEY and CDR2 SVGAGI. This chain's CDR3 is CASSYLETQYF. Written as DNA, the CDR3 is TGTGCCAGCAGTTACTTAGAGACGCAGTACTTC.

This clone has just a few counts. The rearrangement uses TRBV5-1 and TRBJ2-4, with 9 positions matching TRBD2. The CDR3 extends over 17 amino acids. Trimming cost V 0 bases and J 2 bases; bases outside gene matches: 6. Looked up from germline, CDR1 is SGHRS and CDR2 is YFSETQ. The CDR3 here is CASSLVGTSMTKNIQYF. In DNA, the CDR3 is TGCGCCAGCAGCTTGGTCGGGACTAGCATGACCAAAAACATTCAGTACTTC.

CDR3 residues: CASSLATGIYGYTF. The CDR3 DNA reads TGCGCCAGCAGCTTGGCGACAGGGATCTATGGCTACACCTTC. This chain joins TRBV5-1 and TRBJ1-2; 7 bases align to TRBD1. The CDR3 spans 14 residues. Looked up from germline, CDR1 is SGHRS and CDR2 is YFSETQ. Losses at the gene ends were 0 bases for V and 4 bases for J; bases not matched to a gene: 3.

The V and J genes are TRBV27 and TRBJ1-6; 8 bases are a match to TRBD1. CDR1 and CDR2 from the germline V gene are MNHEY and SMNVEV (reference sequence). V lost 7 bases and J lost 9; bases outside the gene matches: 8. The CDR3 consists of 14 residues. This CDR3 is CASTVDRGGSPLHF. In DNA form, the CDR3 reads TGTGCCAGCACCGTTGACAGGGGAGGTTCACCCCTCCACTTT.

The chain is built from TRBV5-5 and TRBJ2-1; 7 nucleotides align to TRBD1. Per the germline V gene, CDR1 is SGHKS and CDR2 is YYEKEE (reference sequence). The ends lost 4 bases at V and 7 bases at J; junction bases unmatched: 14. This CDR3 has 16 amino acids. The CDR3 bases are TGTGCCAGCAGCGATCCCCGACAGGGAGTGTGGAATGAGCAGTTCTTC. Translation: CASSDPRQGVWNEQFF.

The J gene is TRBJ2-3, the V gene TRBV5-1; D may be TRBD2 (5 bases). CDR3 length: 16 residues. The V end lost 4 bases, the J end lost 3 bases, and 18 bases lay between the germline ends. Germline CDR1 is SGHRS and CDR2 is YFSETQ. The DNA of the CDR3 is TGCGCCAGCAGCCCGCACCGGGGAACCGCGACAGATACGCAGTATTTT. Protein: CASSPHRGTATDTQYF.

The rearrangement joins TRBV14 to TRBJ1-6; TRBD1 matches 7 bases. Germline V gene lookup returns CDR1 SGHDN and CDR2 FVKESK. The CDR3 runs 18 residues. V shed 0 bases, J shed 9 bases, and the junction held 14 bases outside the gene matches. DNA of the CDR3: TGTGCCAGCAGCCAAGATAAGGGGAGAAAAGGGGGCGTTTCACCCCTCCACTTT. Encoded protein: CASSQDKGRKGGVSPLHF.

This clone appeared a few times. The chain's CDR3 is CASSPPSSGVPPFF. The CDR3 DNA follows: TGTGCCAGCTCACCACCGAGTTCGGGGGTGCCCCCGTTCTTC. This chain links TRBV18 with TRBJ2-1; TRBD2 is a possible D gene (6 bases). Germline-derived CDR1 and CDR2 are KGHSH and LQKENI. The V gene lost 0 bases and the J gene lost 15 bases, with 18 bases spanning the gap. CDR3 size: 14 residues. Using reference TRBV18 and TRBJ2-1 for the parts outside the CDR3, the full variable domain is NAGVMQNPRHLVRRRGQEARLRCSPMKGHSHVYWYRQLPEEGLKFMVYLQKENIIDESGMPKERFSAEFPKEGPSILRIQQVVRGDSAAYFCASSPPSSGVPPFFGPGTRLTVL.

The gene calls are TRBV11-3 and TRBJ1-1; TRBD1 is a possible D gene (5 bases). CDR3 length: 11 residues. V was shortened by 5 bases and J by 7 bases, with 8 bases between the two germline ends. The germline V gene has CDR1 SGHNT and CDR2 YENEEA. DNA for the CDR3: TGTGCCAGCAGCGGGGGGAGTGAAGCTTTCTTT. It yields the protein CASSGGSEAFF.

There are a few counts of this clone. This chain connects TRBV7-2 to TRBJ2-2; D is uncertain. This CDR3 spans 16 amino acids. Germline CDR1 reads SGHTA; CDR2 reads FQGNSA. Trimming shortened V by 0 bases and J by 0 bases, and 8 bases separated the two germline ends. DNA for the CDR3: TGTGCCAGCAGCTTAGCGCCTATCGCGAACACCGGGGAGCTGTTTTTT. It is translated as CASSLAPIANTGELFF.

This clone was detected once. The CDR3 DNA sequence: TGTGCCAGCAGTGGGACGGCGGACTCCTACGAGCAGTACTTC. This sequence encodes CASSGTADSYEQYF. The chain carries TRBV25-1 and TRBJ2-7; no reliable D call. Germline CDR1 is MGHDK and CDR2 is SYGVNS. Trimming removed 4 bases from V and 0 bases from J, with 10 bases in between. This CDR3 is 14 amino acids long.

This clone has only one observation. The chain joins TRBV5-8 to TRBJ1-4; no reliable D call. V lost 0 bases, J lost 7 bases, and 13 bases lay in between. Germline V gives CDR1 SGHTS, CDR2 YDEGEE. The CDR3 totals 15 residues. The CDR3, as DNA: TGTGCCAGCAGCTTGGGATCCGGGCCGGCTGAAAAACTGTTTTTT. As protein: CASSLGSGPAEKLFF.

V gene TRBV27 combines with J gene TRBJ1-5, with 10 bases fitting TRBD1. Germline values: CDR1 MNHEY, CDR2 SMNVEV (reference sequence). CDR3 length: 16 residues. After removal of 5 bases from V and 7 bases from J, the junction contained 11 bases not matched to a gene. CDR3 coding DNA: TGTGCCAGCAGTCCCTTGGAAGGGGACAGGGGCCAGCCCCAGCATTTT. Translation: CASSPLEGDRGQPQHF.

The chain joins TRBV30 to TRBJ2-7; 7 nucleotides line up with TRBD2. The CDR3 totals 13 residues. The junction had 5 bases not matched to a gene; V was cut back by 2 bases and J by 4 bases. CDR1 GTSNPN and CDR2 SVGIG come from the germline V gene (reference sequence). For the CDR3, the DNA is TGTGCCTGGAGTCACGGGGGAGGGTACGAGCAGTACTTC. The encoded protein is CAWSHGGGYEQYF.

The chain carries TRBV6-5 and TRBJ1-5; no definite D call. V lost 0 bases, J lost 2 bases, and 11 bases lay in between. Germline assignment: CDR1 MNHEY and CDR2 SVGAGI. The CDR3 extends over 16 amino acids. The CDR3 sequence: CASSYSWADGNQPQHF. For the CDR3, the DNA is TGTGCCAGCAGTTACTCGTGGGCCGATGGCAATCAGCCCCAGCATTTT.

The V call is TRBV6-1, the J call TRBJ2-5; TRBD2 aligns across 13 bases. Trimming at V came to 1 base and at J to 4 bases, leaving 15 bases not matched to a gene. The CDR3 is 20 residues long. Germline-derived CDR1 and CDR2 are MNHNS and SASEGT. The CDR3 protein is CASSEGGSGTSGVPAETQYF. The CDR3 DNA follows: TGTGCCAGCAGTGAAGGGGGGTCGGGGACTAGCGGGGTCCCCGCAGAGACCCAGTACTTC.

This clone was counted once. J is TRBJ2-1 and V is TRBV7-2; 7 positions agree with TRBD2. Per germline, CDR1 SGHTA and CDR2 FQGNSA. The CDR3 spans 15 residues. V shed 5 bases and J 2 bases; nucleotides not matched to a gene: 6. As DNA, the CDR3 is TGTGCCAGCAGCCGAGGTCGGGGGGCCTACAATGAGCAGTTCTTC. Translating gives CASSRGRGAYNEQFF.

The chain uses TRBV7-9 and TRBJ2-1; TRBD1 matches at 10 bases. The CDR3 length is 14 residues. Germline CDR1 reads SEHNR; CDR2 reads FQNEAQ (reference sequence). The ends lost 5 bases at V and 8 bases at J; junction bases unmatched: 6. CDR3 DNA sequence: TGTGCCAGCAGCAAGACAGGGGGCACAGATGAGCAGTTCTTC. Protein: CASSKTGGTDEQFF.

This chain's CDR3 is CASSFSGSLDPTDTQYF. The CDR3 bases are TGCGCCAGCAGCTTTAGCGGGAGCCTCGACCCAACAGATACGCAGTATTTT. V gene TRBV5-1 combines with J gene TRBJ2-3, with 9 positions matching TRBD2. Germline CDR1 reads SGHRS; CDR2 reads YFSETQ. V gave up 2 bases and J gave up 3 bases; unmatched junction bases: 10. The CDR3 spans 17 residues.

The V gene is TRBV7-9, the J gene TRBJ1-2; 10 nucleotides align to TRBD1. The CDR3 totals 13 residues. Germline V CDR1 and CDR2: SEHNR, FQNEAQ (reference sequence). The ends lost 4 bases at V and 9 bases at J; junction bases unmatched: 5. This CDR3 reads CASSSGQGISYTF. In nucleotides, the CDR3 is TGTGCCAGCAGCTCGGGACAGGGGATTAGCTACACCTTC.

The rearrangement uses TRBV27 and TRBJ2-1; D remains unclear. This CDR3 is built from 15 residues. The germline CDR1 and CDR2 sequences are MNHEY and SMNVEV (reference sequence). The ends were cut back, 3 bases at V and 5 bases at J, with 14 bases in the middle. CDR3 sequence (DNA): TGTGCCAGCAGTTTTGGATATTCCAAACACAATGAGCAGTTCTTC. As protein: CASSFGYSKHNEQFF.